Below, 12 T cell receptor beta chains from the same sample are listed, as sequenced in a study of blood T cell repertoires in COVID-19. Libraries were prepared by immunoSEQ multiplex PCR; TCRdb keeps only in-frame clonotypes and omits some of them. The repertoire holds fewer than 250,000 clones, with 65% to 90% as singletons. Sequences were obtained from peripheral blood. The origin of the receptors is a woman aged 45-65 years with acute or convalescent COVID-19.

This clone occurred a few times. The chain combines TRBV20-1 with TRBJ2-7; 7 nucleotides agree with TRBD2. The V gene end was trimmed by 3 bases and the J gene end by 4 bases; junction bases not matched to a gene: 12. Germline loops: CDR1 DFQATT, CDR2 SNEGSKA (reference sequence). The CDR3 loop spans 15 amino acids. As DNA, the CDR3 is TGCAGTGCTAGTGGCGATCGGGGGGTAGTTTACGAGCAGTACTTC. Translated: CSASGDRGVVYEQYF.

CDR3 sequence: CASSLGQRSVGQYF. The CDR3 coding sequence is TGCGCCAGCAGCTTGGGGCAGCGGTCTGTGGGACAGTACTTC. The chain joins TRBV5-1 to TRBJ2-7; the D gene is possibly TRBD2 (5 bases). V shed 0 bases and J shed 10 bases, with 17 bases lying between them. Per the germline V gene, CDR1 is SGHRS and CDR2 is YFSETQ. The CDR3 loop spans 14 amino acids.

The chain links TRBV25-1 to TRBJ1-6, with D possibly being TRBD1 (6 bases). Germline CDR1 MGHDK, CDR2 SYGVNS. Trimming removed 1 base from V and 7 bases from J, with 11 bases in between. There are 15 residues in the CDR3. CDR3: CASSEFGQGNSPLHF. CDR3 sequence (DNA): TGTGCCAGCAGTGAATTTGGGCAGGGGAATTCACCCCTCCACTTT.

The chain couples TRBV28 to TRBJ2-2, with TRBD1 matching 8 bases. Trimming cost V 2 bases and J 1 base; bases outside gene matches: 9. Germline CDR1 is MDHEN and CDR2 is SYDVKM. This CDR3 is built from 18 residues. The CDR3 sequence is CASSLLHQGQGNTGELFF. DNA for the CDR3: TGTGCCAGCAGTTTACTTCATCAAGGACAGGGGAACACCGGGGAGCTGTTTTTT.

The chain couples TRBV5-6 to TRBJ1-6; D gene ambiguous. Germline assignment: CDR1 SGHDT and CDR2 YYEEEE. V was clipped by 0 bases and J by 7 bases, with 5 bases between them. The CDR3 is 13 amino acids. The chain's CDR3 is CASSLGQNSPLHF. CDR3 DNA: TGTGCCAGCAGCTTGGGGCAGAATTCACCCCTCCACTTT.

This clone occurred once. CDR3 loop: CASSGGQGRNTEAFF. Written as DNA, the CDR3 is TGCGCCAGCAGCGGAGGACAGGGGCGGAACACTGAAGCTTTCTTT. This chain connects TRBV5-1 to TRBJ1-1; 9 nucleotides match TRBD1. CDR1 is SGHRS and CDR2 is YFSETQ in the germline V gene. V lost 4 bases, J lost 1 base, and 5 bases stayed unmatched. This CDR3 is built from 15 residues.

This clone was observed a single time. The chain employs TRBV28 and TRBJ1-5; possible D gene TRBD1, 6 bases. Trimming shortened V by 6 bases and J by 2 bases, and 14 bases separated the two germline ends. CDR1 is MDHEN and CDR2 is SYDVKM in the germline V gene. CDR3 length: 15 amino acids. CDR3 region: CASRTGGRGNQPQHF. In nucleotides, the CDR3 is TGTGCCAGCAGGACAGGCGGTCGGGGCAATCAGCCCCAGCATTTT.

The J gene is TRBJ2-5, the V gene TRBV10-3; no clear D. CDR3 size: 13 residues. Trimming pared 0 bases from V and 5 bases from J, leaving 7 bases between. Germline V lookup: CDR1 ENHRY, CDR2 SYGVKD. The CDR3 bases are TGTGCCATCAGTGAGTCTATTCGGGAGACCCAGTACTTC. Translating it yields CAISESIRETQYF.

CDR3 bases: TGTGCCAGCAGACCGGGACTAAGCTTCGGGGAGCTGTTTTTT. Residues: CASRPGLSFGELFF. The chain has TRBV7-2 and TRBJ2-2, with TRBD2 matching 7 bases. The CDR3 runs 14 residues. V lost 6 bases, J lost 7 bases, and 8 bases stayed unmatched. Per germline, CDR1 SGHTA and CDR2 FQGNSA.

Details on this clone: Other DNA sequences in this sample translate to the same CDR3. This chain links TRBV7-2 with TRBJ2-1; 7 bases map to TRBD1. Germline V lookup: CDR1 SGHTA, CDR2 FQGNSA. This CDR3 is 15 amino acids long. V shed 5 bases, J shed 2 bases, and the junction held 6 bases outside the gene matches. The DNA for the CDR3 is TGTGCCAGCAGCCTTACAGGGGAGACCTACAATGAGCAGTTCTTC. Translation gives CASSLTGETYNEQFF. Full variable domain (remainder filled in from reference TRBV7-2 and TRBJ2-1): GAGVSQSPSNKVTEKGKDVELRCDPISGHTALYWYRQSLGQGLEFLIYFQGNSAPDKSGLPSDRFSAERTGGSVSTLTIQRTQQEDSAVYLCASSLTGETYNEQFFGPGTRLTVL.

This clone was seen only a few times. The rearrangement uses TRBV30 and TRBJ2-7; D uncertain. V was pared by 0 bases and J by 6 bases, with 12 bases between. CDR3 size: 13 residues. Per germline, CDR1 GTSNPN and CDR2 SVGIG (reference sequence). This CDR3 is CAWSVGVAAEQYF. For the CDR3, the DNA is TGTGCCTGGAGTGTTGGAGTGGCGGCCGAGCAGTACTTC.

The rearrangement uses TRBV12-3 or TRBV12-4 and TRBJ2-2; D gene uncertain. The ends were cut back, 6 bases at V and 7 bases at J, with 9 bases in the middle. The CDR3 has 12 amino acids. The CDR3 is CASRQDNGELFF. CDR3 coding DNA: TGTGCCAGCAGGCAGGATAACGGGGAGCTGTTTTTT.